This T cell receptor beta chain was captured by sequencing in a study of cytomegalovirus exposure and HLA in healthy donors. Findings and limits, study-wide: Most CMV-associated TCR beta chains were later found to appear HLA-restricted.

As to this clone: Its target is not known.

Nominal health characterized the donors when sampled, though unrecorded immune exposures were likely. Trimming removed 8 bases from V and 4 bases from J, with 15 bases in between. CDR1 and CDR2 from the germline V gene are MNHEY and SMNVEV (reference sequence). The CDR3 runs to 15 residues. Researchers ran the PCR with 60 Vbeta and 13 Jbeta primers. The repertoire was sequenced with immunoSEQ multiplex PCR; TCRdb's copy has only in-frame clones and lacks some. This sample has some 170,000 clones; 60% to 85% occur once, and the top ten carry roughly 3.6%. This sequence joins TRBV27 and TRBJ2-6; D perhaps matches TRBD2 (6 bases). Sequenced sample: PBMCs. The TCR originated in a man younger than 45 in good health and CMV-seropositive. The DNA of the CDR3 is TGTGCCAGCTGCGGGCGGGGCACAGGGGCCAACGTCCTGACTTTC. It translates to CASCGRGTGANVLTF.